These 10 T cell receptor beta chains originate from one sample sequenced in a study of cytomegalovirus exposure and HLA in healthy donors. The PCR was carried out with 60 Vbeta primers and 13 Jbeta primers. The method was immunoSEQ multiplex PCR; TCRdb's version includes in-frame clones alone and lacks a portion of them. The sample has under 200,000 clones; 73% are singletons. The source material was PBMCs. Every receptor here comes from a woman aged 18 to 35 in good health and CMV-seropositive.

This clone was picked up a small number of times. The DNA of the CDR3 is TGTGCCAGCAGCGTAGTGCTAGCGGGGGGGCCAGATACGCAGTATTTT. Its protein is CASSVVLAGGPDTQYF. This chain joins TRBV9 and TRBJ2-3; 12 nucleotides match TRBD2. Losses at the gene ends were 0 bases for V and 4 bases for J; bases not matched to a gene: 3. In germline, CDR1 is SGDLS, CDR2 YYNGEE. The CDR3 consists of 16 residues.

This clone was seen a few times. The chain combines TRBV2 with TRBJ1-2, with TRBD1 as a possible D gene (5 bases). The V and J ends lost 3 bases and 7 bases respectively, with 21 bases between them. CDR1 is SNHLY, CDR2 FYNNEI, per germline. This CDR3 region has 16 residues. The CDR3, as DNA: TGTGCCAGCAGTGATGAGGTCGCTCTGTTAAGGGGTGGCTACACCTTC. As protein: CASSDEVALLRGGYTF.

This clone was detected only once. The chain joins TRBV14 to TRBJ2-5, with TRBD1 matching over 8 bases. The DNA end is a closer match to TRBJ2-7, so the J assignment may be wrong. The germline gives CDR1 SGHDN, CDR2 FVKESK. The CDR3 extends over 14 amino acids. The CDR3: CASSQEDRDNEQYF. The CDR3 nucleotides read TGTGCCAGCAGCCAAGAGGACAGGGATAACGAGCAGTACTTC.

The chain couples TRBV15 to TRBJ2-7; 7 bases agree with TRBD2. After removal of 4 bases from V and 1 base from J, the junction contained 7 bases not matched to a gene. Germline V gene lookup returns CDR1 LNHNV and CDR2 YYDKDF (reference sequence). The CDR3 loop spans 15 amino acids. In nucleotides, the CDR3 is TGTGCCACCAGCACCCGCTCCGGGGGGTCCTACGAGCAGTACTTC. This encodes CATSTRSGGSYEQYF.

The chain combines TRBV4-3 with TRBJ2-7; D possibly corresponds to TRBD1 (8 bases). Germline CDR1 reads LGHNA; CDR2 reads YSLEER. Trimming took 0 bases from V and 3 from J, leaving 12 bases between them. The CDR3 consists of 15 residues. The CDR3 nucleotides read TGCGCCAGCAGCCAAGAACAGGGGGGGATCTACGAGCAGTACTTC. Amino acids: CASSQEQGGIYEQYF.

The rearrangement uses TRBV27 and TRBJ2-5, with a weak D call TRBD1 (5 bases). In germline, CDR1 is MNHEY, CDR2 SMNVEV (reference sequence). V was pared by 6 bases and J by 2 bases, with 22 bases between. The CDR3 length is 17 residues. The CDR3 protein is CASSHSPQTVTQETQYF. CDR3 DNA sequence: TGTGCCAGCAGCCACAGCCCACAGACAGTAACACAAGAGACCCAGTACTTC.

The gene calls are TRBV6-5 and TRBJ1-5, with TRBD1 matching 8 bases. The CDR3 is 14 amino acids. Germline CDR1 MNHEY, CDR2 SVGAGI. The V and J ends lost 5 bases and 4 bases, in that order; junction bases with no gene match: 4. DNA of the CDR3: TGTGCCAGCAGTAGAGACAGGGGAAATCAGCCCCAGCATTTT. Encoded protein: CASSRDRGNQPQHF.

This clone was observed a few times. The J gene is TRBJ2-7, the V gene TRBV7-9; possible D gene TRBD1, 6 bases. Germline V gives CDR1 SEHNR, CDR2 FQNEAQ (reference sequence). V lost 0 bases and J lost 2, with 8 bases in between. This CDR3 spans 14 amino acids. CDR3 DNA: TGTGCCAGCAGCTTAGCAGGACAGACCTACGAGCAGTACTTC. It yields the protein CASSLAGQTYEQYF. Based on the CDR3 plus reference TRBV7-9 and TRBJ2-7, the full variable domain is DTGVSQNPRHKITKRGQNVTFRCDPISEHNRLYWYRQTLGQGPEFLTYFQNEAQLEKSRLLSDRFSAERPKGSFSTLEIQRTEQGDSAMYLCASSLAGQTYEQYFGPGTRLTVT.

The V and J genes are TRBV15 and TRBJ2-5; TRBD2 matches at 13 bases. Germline assignment: CDR1 LNHNV and CDR2 YYDKDF (reference sequence). Trimming removed 0 bases from V and 10 bases from J; junction bases left unmatched: 20. This CDR3 has 20 amino acids. The CDR3 reads CATSRDLSAQTSGGPGDQYF. In DNA, the CDR3 is TGTGCCACCAGCAGAGACCTGTCAGCTCAGACTAGCGGGGGGCCGGGGGACCAGTACTTC.

This clone was picked up one time. The CDR3 nucleotides read TGTGCCAGCAGTCCTAAGACAGGACACTATGGCTACACCTTC. Amino acids: CASSPKTGHYGYTF. The chain links TRBV27 to TRBJ1-2, with D perhaps TRBD1 (6 bases). CDR1 and CDR2 from the germline V gene are MNHEY and SMNVEV (reference sequence). Trimming pared 5 bases from V and 3 bases from J, leaving 13 bases between. CDR3 size: 14 residues.